The clone carrying this T cell receptor (beta chain) was detected once. The V and J ends lost 2 bases and 6 bases respectively, with 10 bases between them. The CDR3 runs to 13 residues. Germline V gene sequence: CDR1 MNHEY, CDR2 SMNVEV (reference sequence). The data stem from a study of T cell responses to AZD1222 COVID-19 vaccine. Measured with immunoSEQ multiplex PCR; TCRdb has only the in-frame clones, and not every one. The table shows more than 95,000 clones, with around nine tenths occurring only once. The chain is built from TRBV27 and TRBJ1-1; D unclear. This TCR derives from an adult who received the AZD1222 COVID-19 vaccine. The sample consisted of peripheral blood, taken 28 days after the second AZD1222 dose. For the CDR3, the DNA is TGTGCCAGCAGTTTAGGGCCCTCCGCTGAAGCTTTCTTT. It is translated as CASSLGPSAEAFF.